This is a list of T cell receptor beta chains from one sample in a study of blood T cell repertoires in COVID-19. Here immunoSEQ multiplex PCR was the method, and the copy in TCRdb shows in-frame clones only, minus some. The table includes approximately 150,000 clones, about 87% detected once. The specimen was peripheral blood. The receptors derive from a woman aged 45-65 years with active or convalescent COVID-19. CDR3s include the opening cysteine and the closing phenylalanine or tryptophan. Fields, in order: CDR3 protein, CDR3 DNA, V gene, D gene, J gene, clone size. The D gene is left open where the match is weak. Not every row has a clone size; where given, it reads once, few, many or a size class.

CDR3aa: CASSQPGQGIYGYTF; CDR3nt: TGTGCCAGCAGTCAACCGGGACAGGGGATATATGGCTACACCTTC; v_gene: TRBV6-2/TRBV6-3; d_gene: TRBD1; j_gene: TRBJ1-2; abundance: NA
CDR3aa: CASRPGDGEQFF; CDR3nt: TGTGCCAGCAGGCCGGGAGATGGTGAGCAGTTCTTC; v_gene: TRBV6-6; d_gene: NA; j_gene: TRBJ2-1; abundance: NA
CDR3aa: CASSLTGNSNYGYTF; CDR3nt: TGTGCCAGCAGTTTAACAGGGAATTCTAACTATGGCTACACCTTC; v_gene: TRBV27; d_gene: NA; j_gene: TRBJ1-2; abundance: once
CDR3aa: CASSYLLAGGLNEQFF; CDR3nt: TGTGCCAGCAGTTACCTCCTAGCGGGGGGCCTCAATGAGCAGTTCTTC; v_gene: TRBV6-5; d_gene: TRBD2; j_gene: TRBJ2-1; abundance: NA
CDR3aa: CASSQSGSSYGYTF; CDR3nt: TGTGCCAGCAGCCAATCGGGGAGTAGCTATGGCTACACCTTC; v_gene: TRBV16; d_gene: NA; j_gene: TRBJ1-2; abundance: once
CDR3aa: CASISSGNTIYF; CDR3nt: TGTGCCAGCATTAGCTCTGGAAACACCATATATTTT; v_gene: TRBV28; d_gene: NA; j_gene: TRBJ1-3; abundance: NA
CDR3aa: CASSSLTGGGYEQYF; CDR3nt: TGTGCCAGCAGCTCGCTGACGGGCGGAGGGTACGAGCAGTACTTC; v_gene: TRBV7-2; d_gene: NA; j_gene: TRBJ2-7; abundance: NA
CDR3aa: CSVVGQIYTEAFF; CDR3nt: TGCAGCGTCGTGGGGCAGATATACACTGAAGCTTTCTTT; v_gene: TRBV29-1; d_gene: NA; j_gene: TRBJ1-1; abundance: NA
CDR3aa: CASSEYPGGARDGYTF; CDR3nt: TGTGCCAGCAGTGAGTACCCCGGAGGGGCTCGGGATGGCTACACCTTC; v_gene: TRBV2; d_gene: NA; j_gene: TRBJ1-2; abundance: NA
CDR3aa: CASKDNLYEQYF; CDR3nt: TGTGCCAGCAAAGACAACCTTTACGAGCAGTACTTC; v_gene: TRBV28; d_gene: NA; j_gene: TRBJ2-7; abundance: NA
CDR3aa: CASSKGAGWQPQHF; CDR3nt: TGTGCCAGCAGCAAAGGGGCAGGGTGGCAGCCCCAGCATTTT; v_gene: TRBV5-6; d_gene: NA; j_gene: TRBJ1-5; abundance: NA
CDR3aa: CASSPTARETYTDTQYF; CDR3nt: TGTGCCAGCTCACCAACTGCCCGGGAGACCTACACAGATACGCAGTATTTT; v_gene: TRBV18; d_gene: NA; j_gene: TRBJ2-3; abundance: NA
CDR3aa: CASSQPKGERGTEAFF; CDR3nt: TGCGCCAGCAGCCAACCCAAGGGGGAACGAGGCACTGAAGCTTTCTTT; v_gene: TRBV4-1; d_gene: NA; j_gene: TRBJ1-1; abundance: few
CDR3aa: CASSFRLAGPGEQYF; CDR3nt: TGTGCCAGCAGCTTTCGGCTAGCGGGTCCGGGAGAGCAGTACTTC; v_gene: TRBV11-2; d_gene: TRBD2; j_gene: TRBJ2-7; abundance: NA
CDR3aa: CASRREGLSGTGGYEQYF; CDR3nt: TGTGCCAGCAGGAGGGAGGGCCTCTCCGGAACTGGGGGCTACGAGCAGTACTTC; v_gene: TRBV2; d_gene: TRBD2; j_gene: TRBJ2-7; abundance: NA
CDR3aa: CASSLGGGGTQHF; CDR3nt: TGTGCCAGCAGCTTAGGTGGGGGGGGGACCCAGCATTTT; v_gene: TRBV7-9; d_gene: NA; j_gene: TRBJ1-5; abundance: NA
CDR3aa: CASRSLRGDEQFF; CDR3nt: TGCGCCAGCAGGTCCCTCAGAGGAGATGAGCAGTTCTTC; v_gene: TRBV5-1; d_gene: NA; j_gene: TRBJ2-1; abundance: NA
CDR3aa: CASSLSGPSGSYEQYF; CDR3nt: TGTGCCAGCAGCTTAAGCGGTCCAAGCGGATCCTACGAGCAGTACTTC; v_gene: TRBV7-3; d_gene: NA; j_gene: TRBJ2-7; abundance: NA
CDR3aa: CASSQGPGVGSYEQYF; CDR3nt: TGTGCCAGCAGCCAAGGACCAGGCGTGGGCTCCTACGAGCAGTACTTC; v_gene: TRBV4-2; d_gene: NA; j_gene: TRBJ2-7; abundance: once
CDR3aa: CASSPGTRLTDTQYF; CDR3nt: TGTGCCAGCAGCCCCGGGACTAGACTCACAGATACGCAGTATTTT; v_gene: TRBV7-3; d_gene: TRBD2; j_gene: TRBJ2-3; abundance: NA
CDR3aa: CASSPPGSGNTIYF; CDR3nt: TGTGCCAGCAGCCCGCCCGGCTCTGGAAACACCATATATTTT; v_gene: TRBV9; d_gene: NA; j_gene: TRBJ1-3; abundance: NA
CDR3aa: CASTPGHANTGELFF; CDR3nt: TGTGCCAGCACCCCGGGACACGCGAACACCGGGGAGCTGTTTTTT; v_gene: TRBV2; d_gene: NA; j_gene: TRBJ2-2; abundance: once
CDR3aa: CASSLERGGYTF; CDR3nt: TGTGCCAGCAGCTTAGAGCGAGGCGGCTACACCTTC; v_gene: TRBV7-2; d_gene: NA; j_gene: TRBJ1-2; abundance: NA
CDR3aa: CASSLDGNYGYTF; CDR3nt: TGTGCCAGCAGCTTAGACGGGAACTATGGCTACACCTTC; v_gene: TRBV7-9; d_gene: NA; j_gene: TRBJ1-2; abundance: NA
CDR3aa: CAISRQGYTEAFF; CDR3nt: TGTGCCATCAGCCGACAGGGGTACACTGAAGCTTTCTTT; v_gene: TRBV10-3; d_gene: TRBD1; j_gene: TRBJ1-1; abundance: NA
CDR3aa: CATSQGNEAFF; CDR3nt: TGTGCCACTTCACAGGGGAATGAAGCTTTCTTT; v_gene: TRBV3-1/TRBV3-2; d_gene: TRBD1; j_gene: TRBJ1-1; abundance: NA
CDR3aa: CASSLDGGTNTIYF; CDR3nt: TGTGCCAGCAGCTTAGATGGGGGGACGAACACCATATATTTT; v_gene: TRBV7-9; d_gene: NA; j_gene: TRBJ1-3; abundance: NA
CDR3aa: CASRVDRHYGYTF; CDR3nt: TGTGCCAGTCGGGTAGACAGACACTATGGCTACACCTTC; v_gene: TRBV19; d_gene: NA; j_gene: TRBJ1-2; abundance: NA
CDR3aa: CASSITGEPNSPLHF; CDR3nt: TGTGCCAGCAGCATTACAGGGGAGCCCAATTCACCCCTCCACTTT; v_gene: TRBV7-6; d_gene: TRBD1; j_gene: TRBJ1-6; abundance: once
CDR3aa: CAWSVGEGAFF; CDR3nt: TGTGCCTGGAGTGTGGGGGAGGGAGCTTTCTTT; v_gene: TRBV30; d_gene: NA; j_gene: TRBJ1-1; abundance: NA
CDR3aa: CASSLSVNPYHYEQYF; CDR3nt: TGTGCCAGCAGTTTATCAGTCAACCCCTATCACTACGAGCAGTACTTC; v_gene: TRBV27; d_gene: NA; j_gene: TRBJ2-7; abundance: NA
CDR3aa: CASRGTGDRYEQYF; CDR3nt: TGTGCCAGCAGAGGGACAGGTGACCGCTACGAGCAGTACTTC; v_gene: TRBV6-5; d_gene: TRBD1; j_gene: TRBJ2-7; abundance: NA
CDR3aa: CASSQDLAGTYNEQFF; CDR3nt: TGCGCCAGCAGCCAAGACCTAGCGGGAACATACAATGAGCAGTTCTTC; v_gene: TRBV4-3; d_gene: TRBD2; j_gene: TRBJ2-1; abundance: NA
CDR3aa: CASSFQDRGRVYGYTF; CDR3nt: TGTGCCAGCAGCTTCCAAGACAGGGGGCGAGTCTATGGCTACACCTTC; v_gene: TRBV7-2; d_gene: TRBD1; j_gene: TRBJ1-2; abundance: NA
CDR3aa: CASSQYGTGVYTF; CDR3nt: TGTGCCAGCAGCCAATACGGGACAGGGGTCTACACCTTC; v_gene: TRBV14; d_gene: TRBD1; j_gene: TRBJ1-2; abundance: NA
CDR3aa: CASSKVGQGPINYGYTF; CDR3nt: TGTGCCAGCAGCAAAGTCGGACAGGGCCCGATTAACTATGGCTACACCTTC; v_gene: TRBV21-1; d_gene: NA; j_gene: TRBJ1-2; abundance: NA